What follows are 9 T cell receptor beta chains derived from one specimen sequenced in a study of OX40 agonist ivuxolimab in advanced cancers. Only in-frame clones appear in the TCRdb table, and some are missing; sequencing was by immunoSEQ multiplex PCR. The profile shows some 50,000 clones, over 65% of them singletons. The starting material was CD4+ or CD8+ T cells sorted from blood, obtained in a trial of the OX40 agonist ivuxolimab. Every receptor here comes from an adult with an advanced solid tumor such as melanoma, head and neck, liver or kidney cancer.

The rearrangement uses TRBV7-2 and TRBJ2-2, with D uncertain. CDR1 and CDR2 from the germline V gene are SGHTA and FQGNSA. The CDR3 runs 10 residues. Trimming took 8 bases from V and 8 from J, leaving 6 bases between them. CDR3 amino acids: CASGRGELFF. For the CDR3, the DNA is TGTGCCAGCGGAAGGGGGGAGCTGTTTTTT.

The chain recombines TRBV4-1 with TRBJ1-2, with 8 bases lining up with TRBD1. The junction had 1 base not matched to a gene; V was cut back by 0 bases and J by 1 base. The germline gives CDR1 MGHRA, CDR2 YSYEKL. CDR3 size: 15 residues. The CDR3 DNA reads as TGCGCCAGCAGCCAAGAACAGGGGGTTAACTATGGCTACACCTTC. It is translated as CASSQEQGVNYGYTF.

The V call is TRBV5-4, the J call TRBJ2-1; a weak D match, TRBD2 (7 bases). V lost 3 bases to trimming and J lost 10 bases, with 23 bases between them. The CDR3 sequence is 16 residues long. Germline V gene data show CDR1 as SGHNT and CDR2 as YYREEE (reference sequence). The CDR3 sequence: CASSSQAASGGGEQFF. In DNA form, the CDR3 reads TGTGCCAGCAGCTCGCAAGCGGCTAGCGGAGGGGGGGAGCAGTTCTTC.

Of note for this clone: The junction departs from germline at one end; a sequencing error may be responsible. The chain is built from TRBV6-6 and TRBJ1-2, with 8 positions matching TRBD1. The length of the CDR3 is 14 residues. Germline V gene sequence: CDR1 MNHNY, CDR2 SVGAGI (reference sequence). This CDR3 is CANSYSTGGYGYTF. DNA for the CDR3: TGTGCCAACAGTTACTCTACAGGGGGCTATGGCTACACCTTC.

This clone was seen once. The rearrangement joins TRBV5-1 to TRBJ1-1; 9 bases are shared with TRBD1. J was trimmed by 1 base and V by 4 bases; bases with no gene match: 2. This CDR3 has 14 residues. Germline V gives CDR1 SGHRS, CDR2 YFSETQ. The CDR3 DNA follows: TGCGCCAGCAGCAGGGACAGGGCGAACACTGAAGCTTTCTTT. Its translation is CASSRDRANTEAFF.

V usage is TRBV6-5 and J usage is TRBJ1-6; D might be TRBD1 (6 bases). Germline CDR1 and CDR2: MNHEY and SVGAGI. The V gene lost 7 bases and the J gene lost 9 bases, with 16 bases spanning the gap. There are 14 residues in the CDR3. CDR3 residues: CASTPRRDTSPLHF. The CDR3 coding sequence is TGTGCCAGCACCCCCCGCAGGGACACTTCACCCCTCCACTTT.

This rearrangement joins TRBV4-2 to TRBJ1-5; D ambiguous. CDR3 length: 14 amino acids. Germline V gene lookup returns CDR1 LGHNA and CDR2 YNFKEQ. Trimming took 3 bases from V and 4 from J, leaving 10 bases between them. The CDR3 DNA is TGTGCCAGCAGCCAGCGAGGGCGTAATCAGCCCCAGCATTTT. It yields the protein CASSQRGRNQPQHF.

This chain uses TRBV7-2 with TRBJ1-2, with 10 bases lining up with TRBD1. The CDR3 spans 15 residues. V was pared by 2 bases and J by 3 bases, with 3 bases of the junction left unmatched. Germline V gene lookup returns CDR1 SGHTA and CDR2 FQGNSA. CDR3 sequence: CASSLFGTGDYGYTF. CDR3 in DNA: TGTGCCAGCAGCTTATTCGGGACAGGGGACTATGGCTACACCTTC.

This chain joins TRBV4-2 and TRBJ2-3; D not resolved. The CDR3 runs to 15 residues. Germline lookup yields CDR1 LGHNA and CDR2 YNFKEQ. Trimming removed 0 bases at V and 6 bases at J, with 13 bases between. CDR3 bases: TGTGCCAGCAGCCAAGATTTGGACCCCAGGGATACGCAGTATTTT. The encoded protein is CASSQDLDPRDTQYF.